Shown below are 5 T cell receptor beta chains from a single sample sequenced in a study of Ad26.COV2.S vaccination and SARS-CoV-2 variants. This sample's treatment: around 19 received Ad26.COV2.S at low or high dose, single or two shots; about five received placebo; per-sample allocation not given. Samples came from day 63 after the first vaccine or placebo injection. TCRdb keeps only in-frame clones here, not all; method: immunoSEQ multiplex PCR. The data contain about 470,000 clones, about nine tenths of them seen just once; the ten biggest clones take up about 4.4%. Source: peripheral blood, taken in a trial of Ad26.COV2.S vaccine versus placebo. These receptors were taken from a person between 18 and 59 years old who received the Ad26.COV2.S COVID-19 vaccine or a placebo.

The CDR3 DNA sequence: TGTGCCAGCAGCTTCACACCAGCCCCACCCGGAGATACGCAGTATTTT. This gives the protein CASSFTPAPPGDTQYF. The chain combines TRBV11-2 with TRBJ2-3; no firm D call. Looked up from germline, CDR1 is SGHAT and CDR2 is FQNNGV. V lost 3 bases, J lost 5 bases, and 18 bases lay in between. The CDR3 is 16 amino acids.

The CDR3 loop is CASSTLAGGFGEQFF. The CDR3 nucleotides are TGTGCCAGCAGCACCCTAGCGGGAGGGTTTGGTGAGCAGTTCTTC. J is TRBJ2-1 and V is TRBV28, with 12 bases aligning to TRBD2. V trimming: 6 bases; J trimming: 9 bases; junction bases outside the gene matches: 9. Germline V CDR1 and CDR2: MDHEN, SYDVKM. The CDR3 has 15 residues. The full variable domain, completed using reference TRBV28 and TRBJ2-1, is DVKVTQSSRYLVKRTGEKVFLECVQDMDHENMFWYRQDPGLGLRLIYFSYDVKMKEKGDIPEGYSVSREKKERFSLILESASTNQTSMYLCASSTLAGGFGEQFFGPGTRLTVL.

CDR3 sequence reads: CASSMWAGSTDTQYF. DNA of the CDR3: TGTGCCAGTAGTATGTGGGCCGGGAGCACAGATACGCAGTATTTT. The V call is TRBV19, the J call TRBJ2-3, with D unresolved. V was trimmed by 3 bases and J by 0 bases, leaving 10 bases between them. CDR3 size: 15 residues. Germline CDR1 is LNHDA and CDR2 is SQIVND (reference sequence).

This clone is a singleton in its sample. The chain recombines TRBV5-6 with TRBJ2-5; 9 nucleotides line up with TRBD2. The CDR3 sequence is 14 residues long. Germline lookup yields CDR1 SGHDT and CDR2 YYEEEE. V shed 4 bases and J 5 bases; nucleotides not matched to a gene: 6. CDR3 sequence reads: CASSRTSVGETQYF. The CDR3, as DNA: TGTGCCAGCAGCAGGACTAGCGTGGGGGAGACCCAGTACTTC.

V is TRBV6-5 and J is TRBJ1-2; D is possibly TRBD1 (5 bases). Germline V CDR1 and CDR2: MNHEY, SVGAGI. V was pared by 7 bases and J by 0 bases, with 12 bases between. The CDR3 loop spans 14 amino acids. The CDR3 region is CASTGTQANYGYTF. CDR3 DNA: TGTGCCAGCACTGGGACCCAAGCTAACTATGGCTACACCTTC.